This section outlines one TCR beta chain sequence together with its context. Antigen: not known. This record belongs to a study of CXCR3-negative and CXCR3-positive naive CD8 T cells. Study-wide results and caveats: Naive cells that were CXCR3-positive had more hydrophobic TRB CDR3s (compared with CXCR3-negative naive cells). Comparison of naive CXCR3-negative and CXCR3-positive cells revealed similar TRBV-TRBJ usage, while memory cells differed.

CDR1 and CDR2 from the germline V gene are SGHRS and YFSETQ. The CDR3 spans 13 residues. UMI labels and 5' RACE were used to prepare the TRB cDNA libraries. TCRdb reprocessed the 5' RACE reads and stores each CDR3 protein as one record, lacking DNA. This sample's table has 60,000 to 65,000 distinct CDR3 sequences. This TCR came from a human donor in good health. Some clones in this sample may be carry-over from other donors' samples. This chain joins TRBV5-1 and TRBJ1-2; without DNA, the TCRdb call of TRBD1 cannot be checked. The sample comprised naive CXCR3+ CD8+ T cells from blood. As to subset: CD45RO-CCR7+CD27+CD95- naive CD8+ T cells expressing CXCR3 (TNR3+). The CDR3 loop is CASSRDRSYGYTF.